Listed here are 10 T cell receptor beta chains from one sample, sequenced in a study of blood T cells in healthy people across ages. PCR was performed a second time for about 7 to 11 cycles using a sample-barcoded 5' primer and a J-beta primer mix. TCRdb re-called the 5' RACE reads with MiXCR, one entry per CDR3 protein. Among approximately 900,000 distinct CDR3 sequences listed, 29% were seen once. These data also featured in a second study, about T cells of mothers and their children.

Material: blood. Receptors originate from a woman aged 35 to 49 in good health.

This clonotype was seen repeatedly, ten times or more. The V call is TRBV4-1, the J call TRBJ2-1; TRBD1 might be the D (5 bases). Trimming pared 0 bases from V and 1 base from J, leaving 10 bases between. Germline values: CDR1 MGHRA, CDR2 YSYEKL. The CDR3 has 16 amino acids. CDR3 coding DNA: TGCGCCAGCAGCCAAGAGGGGCCCGGATCCTACAATGAGCAGTTCTTC. Protein sequence: CASSQEGPGSYNEQFF.

The chain combines TRBV9 with TRBJ2-2; no definite D call. Trimming cost V 0 bases and J 2 bases, with 11 bases left between them. Per germline, CDR1 SGDLS and CDR2 YYNGEE. The CDR3 sequence is 16 residues long. The CDR3 nucleotides are TGTGCCAGCAGCGTAGCCGGTCATGTAAACACCGGGGAGCTGTTTTTT. Amino acids: CASSVAGHVNTGELFF.

The rearrangement joins TRBV12-3 or TRBV12-4 to TRBJ2-7, with 12 bases lining up with TRBD2. V lost 4 bases, J lost 1 base, and 5 bases stayed unmatched. The CDR3 consists of 16 residues. In nucleotides, the CDR3 is TGTGCCAGCAGTTACGGACTAGCGGGGCCGTCCTACGAGCAGTACTTC. As protein: CASSYGLAGPSYEQYF.

CDR3 loop: CASREGPAVDTQYF. The CDR3 DNA follows: TGCGCCAGCAGGGAGGGGCCCGCCGTGGACACGCAGTATTTT. The chain joins TRBV5-1 to TRBJ2-3; maybe TRBD2 (6 bases). Between the trimmed V and J ends, which lost 5 bases and 9 bases, there was a span of 19 bases. This CDR3 comprises 14 residues. Germline values: CDR1 SGHRS, CDR2 YFSETQ.

The chain carries TRBV6-2 or TRBV6-3 and TRBJ2-1; TRBD1 aligns across 11 bases. From germline, CDR1 is MNHEY and CDR2 SVGEGT. The CDR3 loop spans 15 amino acids. J gave up 8 bases and V 4 bases, and 7 bases lay outside the gene matches. The CDR3 spells CASSSRTGGMDEQFF. CDR3 coding DNA: TGTGCCAGCAGTTCACGGACAGGGGGCATGGATGAGCAGTTCTTC.

V usage is TRBV2 and J usage is TRBJ1-4; 8 bases match TRBD1. The CDR3 length is 14 residues. The ends lost 3 bases at V and 8 bases at J; junction bases unmatched: 5. Per the germline V gene, CDR1 is SNHLY and CDR2 is FYNNEI. Here the CDR3 reads CASSDDRGREKLFF. The CDR3 DNA reads as TGTGCCAGCAGTGATGACAGGGGCCGAGAAAAACTGTTTTTT.

This clonotype was detected a few times. CDR3 sequence: CASSQDYRDEQFF. Written as DNA, the CDR3 is TGTGCCAGCAGCCAAGATTACCGGGATGAGCAGTTCTTC. This chain uses TRBV14 with TRBJ2-1, with no clear D. The germline V gene has CDR1 SGHDN and CDR2 FVKESK. V lost 0 bases and J 8 bases, leaving 8 bases between the germline ends. The CDR3 has 13 residues.

This chain links TRBV3-1 with TRBJ2-7, with D uncertain. Trimming stripped 4 bases from V and 1 base from J, with 14 bases between. CDR3 length: 15 amino acids. Germline loops: CDR1 LGHDT, CDR2 YNNKEL (reference sequence). The CDR3 is CASSPAAAASYEQYF. As DNA, the CDR3 is TGTGCCAGCAGCCCCGCGGCAGCCGCTTCCTACGAGCAGTACTTC.

This clonotype showed up many times. This chain connects TRBV20-1 to TRBJ2-7; D might be TRBD2 (6 bases). The CDR3 is made up of 14 amino acids. Trimming left V 6 bases short and J 2 bases short, with 17 bases between. Germline assignment: CDR1 DFQATT and CDR2 SNEGSKA (reference sequence). CDR3 nucleotides: TGCAGTGCCTTACGTCTGGGAGGAGCCTACGAGCAGTACTTC. Protein product: CSALRLGGAYEQYF.

With regard to this clonotype: Its ends do not fully match the called genes, so a read error is possible. V usage is TRBV3-1 and J usage is TRBJ2-1, with 9 bases identical to TRBD2. The CDR3 has 16 residues. Germline CDR1 LGHDT, CDR2 YNNKEL (reference sequence). Here the CDR3 reads CASSQASGLAYNERFF. In DNA, the CDR3 is TGTGCCAGCAGCCAAGCCTCGGGACTAGCCTACAATGAGCGGTTCTTC.